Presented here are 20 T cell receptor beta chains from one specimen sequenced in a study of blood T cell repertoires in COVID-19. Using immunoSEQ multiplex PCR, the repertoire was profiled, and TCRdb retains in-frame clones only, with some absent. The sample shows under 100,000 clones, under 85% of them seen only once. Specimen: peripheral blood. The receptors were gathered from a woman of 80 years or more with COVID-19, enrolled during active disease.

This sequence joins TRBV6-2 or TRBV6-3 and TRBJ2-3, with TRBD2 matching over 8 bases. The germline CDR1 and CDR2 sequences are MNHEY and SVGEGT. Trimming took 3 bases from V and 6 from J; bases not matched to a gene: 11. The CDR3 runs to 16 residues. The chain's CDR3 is CASSYGLAGREDTQYF. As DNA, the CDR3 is TGTGCCAGCAGTTATGGGCTAGCGGGTCGAGAGGATACGCAGTATTTT.

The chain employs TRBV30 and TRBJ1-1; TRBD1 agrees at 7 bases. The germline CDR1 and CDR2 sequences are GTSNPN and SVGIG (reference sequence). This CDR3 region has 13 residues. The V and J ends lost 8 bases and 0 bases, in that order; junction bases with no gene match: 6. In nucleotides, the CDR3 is TGTGCCAGCCAGACAGGGTTGAACACTGAAGCTTTCTTT. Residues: CASQTGLNTEAFF.

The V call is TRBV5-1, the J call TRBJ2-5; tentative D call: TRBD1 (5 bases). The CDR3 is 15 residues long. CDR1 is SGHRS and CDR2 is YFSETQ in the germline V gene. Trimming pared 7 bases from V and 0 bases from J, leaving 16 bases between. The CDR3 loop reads CASEVLPDNQETQYF. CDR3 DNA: TGCGCCAGCGAAGTACTTCCGGACAACCAAGAGACCCAGTACTTC.

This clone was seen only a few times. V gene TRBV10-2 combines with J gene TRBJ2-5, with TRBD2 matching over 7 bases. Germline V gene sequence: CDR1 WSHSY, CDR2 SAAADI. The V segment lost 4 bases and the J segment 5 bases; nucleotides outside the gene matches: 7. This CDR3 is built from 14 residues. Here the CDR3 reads CASSVGGSSETQYF. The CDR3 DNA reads TGCGCCAGCAGTGTTGGCGGGAGCTCTGAGACCCAGTACTTC.

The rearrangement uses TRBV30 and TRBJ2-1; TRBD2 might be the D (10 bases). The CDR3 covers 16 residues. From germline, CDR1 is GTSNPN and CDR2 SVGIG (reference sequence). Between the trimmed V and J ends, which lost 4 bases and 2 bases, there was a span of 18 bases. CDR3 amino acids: CAWKRGGQGPYNEQFF. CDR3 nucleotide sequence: TGTGCCTGGAAGCGGGGGGGACAGGGACCCTACAATGAGCAGTTCTTC.

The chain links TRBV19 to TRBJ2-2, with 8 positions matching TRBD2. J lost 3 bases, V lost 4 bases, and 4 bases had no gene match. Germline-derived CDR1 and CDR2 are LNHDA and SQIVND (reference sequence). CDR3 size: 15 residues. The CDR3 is CASSTSGSHTGELFF. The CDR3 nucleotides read TGTGCCAGTAGTACCAGCGGGAGCCACACCGGGGAGCTGTTTTTT.

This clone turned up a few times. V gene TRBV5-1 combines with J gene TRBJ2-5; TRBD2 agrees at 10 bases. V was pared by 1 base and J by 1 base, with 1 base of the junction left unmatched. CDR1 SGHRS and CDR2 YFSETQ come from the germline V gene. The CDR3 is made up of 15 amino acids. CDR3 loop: CASSLSGRAQETQYF. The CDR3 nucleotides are TGCGCCAGCAGCTTGAGCGGGAGGGCCCAAGAGACCCAGTACTTC. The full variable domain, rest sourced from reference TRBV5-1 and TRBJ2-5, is KAGVTQTPRYLIKTRGQQVTLSCSPISGHRSVSWYQQTPGQGLQFLFEYFSETQRNKGNFPGRFSGRQFSNSRSEMNVSTLELGDSALYLCASSLSGRAQETQYFGPGTRLLVL.

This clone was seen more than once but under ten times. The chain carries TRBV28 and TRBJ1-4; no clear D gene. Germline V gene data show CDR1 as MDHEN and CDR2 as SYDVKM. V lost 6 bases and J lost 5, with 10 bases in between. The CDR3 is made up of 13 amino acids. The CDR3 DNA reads TGTGCCAGCAGATTCCCTACGAATGAAAAACTGTTTTTT. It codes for CASRFPTNEKLFF.

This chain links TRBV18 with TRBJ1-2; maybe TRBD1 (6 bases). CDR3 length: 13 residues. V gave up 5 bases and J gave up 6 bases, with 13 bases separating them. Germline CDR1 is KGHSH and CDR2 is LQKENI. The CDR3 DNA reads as TGTGCCAGCTCAAAGGCGGGGGCAGATGGCTACACCTTC. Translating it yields CASSKAGADGYTF. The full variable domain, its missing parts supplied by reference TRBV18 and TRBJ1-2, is NAGVMQNPRHLVRRRGQEARLRCSPMKGHSHVYWYRQLPEEGLKFMVYLQKENIIDESGMPKERFSAEFPKEGPSILRIQQVVRGDSAAYFCASSKAGADGYTFGSGTRLTVV.

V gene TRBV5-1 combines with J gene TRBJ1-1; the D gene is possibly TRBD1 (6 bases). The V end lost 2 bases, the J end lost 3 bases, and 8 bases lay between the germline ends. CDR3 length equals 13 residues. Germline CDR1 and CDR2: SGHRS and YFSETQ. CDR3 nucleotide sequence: TGCGCCAGCAGCTTAGGGGGAGACACTGAAGCTTTCTTT. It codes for CASSLGGDTEAFF.

In DNA form, the CDR3 reads TGTGCCAGCAGCCCGCTACAAGGAGGGGGCTACACCTTC. Translation gives CASSPLQGGGYTF. The chain recombines TRBV7-2 with TRBJ1-2; D remains unclear. The V end lost 5 bases, the J end lost 8 bases, and 15 bases lay between the germline ends. Germline lookup yields CDR1 SGHTA and CDR2 FQGNSA. This CDR3 has 13 amino acids.

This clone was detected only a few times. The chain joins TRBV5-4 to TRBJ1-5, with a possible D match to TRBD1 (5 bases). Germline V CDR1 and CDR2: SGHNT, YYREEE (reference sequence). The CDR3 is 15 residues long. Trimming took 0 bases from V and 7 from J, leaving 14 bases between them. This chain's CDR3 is CASSLDAGEGQPQHF. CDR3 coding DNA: TGTGCCAGCAGCTTGGACGCGGGAGAGGGGCAGCCCCAGCATTTT.

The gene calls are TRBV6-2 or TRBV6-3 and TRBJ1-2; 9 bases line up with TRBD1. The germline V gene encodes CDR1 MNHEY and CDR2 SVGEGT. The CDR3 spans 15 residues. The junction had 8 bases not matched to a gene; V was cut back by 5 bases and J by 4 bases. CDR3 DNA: TGTGCCAGCAGTCGCCGACAGGGGGACCTCTATGGCTACACCTTC. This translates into CASSRRQGDLYGYTF.

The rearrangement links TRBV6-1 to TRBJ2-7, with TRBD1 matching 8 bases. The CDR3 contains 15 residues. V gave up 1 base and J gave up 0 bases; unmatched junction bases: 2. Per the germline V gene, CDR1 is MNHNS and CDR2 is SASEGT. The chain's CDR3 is CASSEGQGASYEQYF. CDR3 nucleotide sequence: TGTGCCAGCAGTGAAGGGCAGGGGGCCTCCTACGAGCAGTACTTC.

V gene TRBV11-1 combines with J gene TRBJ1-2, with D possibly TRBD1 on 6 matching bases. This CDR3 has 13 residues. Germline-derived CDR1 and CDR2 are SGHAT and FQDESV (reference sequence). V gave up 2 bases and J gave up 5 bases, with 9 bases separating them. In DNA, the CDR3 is TGTGCCAGCAGCTTAAACAGGGAATATGGCTACACCTTC. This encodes CASSLNREYGYTF.

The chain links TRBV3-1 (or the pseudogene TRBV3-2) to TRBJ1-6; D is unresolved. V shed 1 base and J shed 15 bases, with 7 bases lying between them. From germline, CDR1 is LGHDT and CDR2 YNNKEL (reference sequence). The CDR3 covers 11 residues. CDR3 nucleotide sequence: TGTGCCAGCAGCCAAGGCCTATTCCTCCACTTT. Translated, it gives CASSQGLFLHF.

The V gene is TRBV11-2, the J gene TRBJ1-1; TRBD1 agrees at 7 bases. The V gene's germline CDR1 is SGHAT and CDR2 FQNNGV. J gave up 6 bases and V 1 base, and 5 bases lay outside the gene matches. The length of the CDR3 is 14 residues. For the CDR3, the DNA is TGTGCCAGCAGCTTAGGTCACAGGGGAGCTGAAGCTTTCTTT. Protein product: CASSLGHRGAEAFF.

The CDR3 reads CATSEAGKGIPDTQYF. CDR3 nucleotide sequence: TGTGCCACCAGTGAGGCCGGGAAGGGCATCCCAGATACGCAGTATTTT. The genes are TRBV24-1 and TRBJ2-3; D possibly corresponds to TRBD2 (5 bases). Germline lookup yields CDR1 KGHDR and CDR2 SFDVKD. The CDR3 has 16 amino acids. V was clipped by 4 bases and J by 4 bases, with 17 bases between them.

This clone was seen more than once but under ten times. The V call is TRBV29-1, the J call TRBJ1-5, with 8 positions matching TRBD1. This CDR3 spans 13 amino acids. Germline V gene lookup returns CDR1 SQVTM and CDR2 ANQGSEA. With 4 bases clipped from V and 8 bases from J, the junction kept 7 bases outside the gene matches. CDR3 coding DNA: TGCAGCGTTGGGCAGGGGGCTATGGAGCCCCAGCATTTT. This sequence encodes CSVGQGAMEPQHF.

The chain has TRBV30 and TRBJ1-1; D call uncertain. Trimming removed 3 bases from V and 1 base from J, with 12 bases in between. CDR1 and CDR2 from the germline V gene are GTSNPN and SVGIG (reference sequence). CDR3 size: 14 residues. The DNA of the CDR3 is TGTGCCTGGAGCGGGTTCTATTGGAACACTGAAGCTTTCTTT. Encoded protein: CAWSGFYWNTEAFF. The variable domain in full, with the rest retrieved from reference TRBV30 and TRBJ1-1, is SQTIHQWPATLVQPVGSPLSLECTVEGTSNPNLYWYRQAAGRGLQLLFYSVGIGQISSEVPQNLSASRPQDRQFILSSKKLLLSDSGFYLCAWSGFYWNTEAFFGQGTRLTVV.